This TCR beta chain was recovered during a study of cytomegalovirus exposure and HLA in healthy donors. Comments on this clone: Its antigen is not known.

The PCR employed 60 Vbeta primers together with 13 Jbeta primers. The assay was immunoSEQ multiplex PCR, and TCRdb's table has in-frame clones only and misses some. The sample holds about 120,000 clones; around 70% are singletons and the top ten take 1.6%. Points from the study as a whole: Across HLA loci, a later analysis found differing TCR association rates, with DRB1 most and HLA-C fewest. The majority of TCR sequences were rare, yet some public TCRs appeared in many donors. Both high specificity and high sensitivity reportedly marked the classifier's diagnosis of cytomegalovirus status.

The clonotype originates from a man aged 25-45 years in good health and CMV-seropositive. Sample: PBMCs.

In nucleotides, the CDR3 is TGTGCCAGCAGCTTTGGGGCAGGTGCAACTAATGAAAAACTGTTTTTT. Amino acids: CASSFGAGATNEKLFF. This sequence joins TRBV5-4 and TRBJ1-4, with D perhaps TRBD1 (5 bases). Germline V gives CDR1 SGHNT, CDR2 YYREEE (reference sequence). CDR3 length: 16 amino acids. V shed 2 bases and J shed 0 bases, with 11 bases lying between them.